The 12 T cell receptor beta chains reported below all come from one sample, sequenced in a study of early T cells in non-severe SARS-CoV-2 infection. TCRdb reanalysed the 5' RACE reads using MiXCR and keeps one entry per CDR3 protein. The sample shows tens of thousands of distinct CDR3 sequences, roughly 13% of them seen only once. The sample was whole blood. These receptors originate from an adult who was a healthcare worker with PCR-confirmed SARS-CoV-2 infection or an uninfected control (not recorded which).

This rearrangement joins TRBV6-4 to TRBJ2-6; D is uncertain. Trimming took off 2 bases at V and 0 bases at J, with 5 bases between the two ends. The germline gives CDR1 MRHNA, CDR2 SNTAGT. This CDR3 spans 15 amino acids. CDR3 in amino acids: CASSDRYSGANVLTF. Here the CDR3 DNA reads TGTGCCAGCAGTGACCGGTACTCTGGGGCCAACGTCCTGACTTTC.

This rearrangement joins TRBV7-3 to TRBJ2-3; D may match TRBD1 or TRBD2 (6 bases each). Germline V CDR1 and CDR2: SGHTA, FQGTGA. Trimming shortened V by 1 base and J by 3 bases, and 11 bases separated the two germline ends. The CDR3 has 15 amino acids. This CDR3 reads CASSLRGAPTDTQYF. In nucleotides, the CDR3 is TGTGCCAGCAGCTTAAGGGGGGCCCCGACAGATACGCAGTATTTT.

The V gene is TRBV6-6, the J gene TRBJ2-2; D possibly corresponds to TRBD1 (6 bases). This CDR3 spans 16 amino acids. The germline gives CDR1 MNHNY, CDR2 SVGAGI (reference sequence). Trimming took 0 bases from V and 3 from J, leaving 11 bases between them. This chain's CDR3 is CASSYSQGGYTGELFF. CDR3 sequence (DNA): TGTGCCAGCAGTTACTCACAGGGCGGGTACACCGGGGAGCTGTTTTTT.

This clonotype turned up a few times. V is TRBV11-1 and J is TRBJ1-1; TRBD1 might be the D (5 bases). Germline V lookup: CDR1 SGHAT, CDR2 FQDESV (reference sequence). V was cut by 2 bases and J by 0 bases, with 7 bases left in between. The CDR3 has 14 amino acids. The CDR3 sequence is CASSLIQVNTEAFF. CDR3 DNA: TGTGCCAGCAGCTTAATACAGGTGAACACTGAAGCTTTCTTT. Looking up the rest from reference TRBV11-1 and TRBJ1-1 gives the full variable domain: EAEVAQSPRYKITEKSQAVAFWCDPISGHATLYWYRQILGQGPELLVQFQDESVVDDSQLPKDRFSAERLKGVDSTLKIQPAELGDSAMYLCASSLIQVNTEAFFGQGTRLTVV.

V is TRBV5-1 and J is TRBJ2-3; D possibly corresponds to TRBD2 (5 bases). Trimming took off 4 bases at V and 3 bases at J, with 12 bases between the two ends. The CDR3 extends over 14 amino acids. CDR1 is SGHRS, CDR2 YFSETQ, per germline. CDR3 protein: CASSRLGVTDTQYF. The CDR3 coding sequence is TGCGCCAGCAGCCGGCTCGGGGTAACAGATACGCAGTATTTT.

The V gene is TRBV7-6, the J gene TRBJ1-2, with D possibly TRBD1 on 5 matching bases. V shed 3 bases and J shed 4 bases, with 15 bases lying between them. This CDR3 comprises 15 residues. CDR1 is SGHVS and CDR2 is FNYEAQ in the germline V gene. The CDR3 nucleotides are TGTGCCAGCAGCTTGCCCGGGACGGGGGTCTATGGCTACACCTTC. This codes for CASSLPGTGVYGYTF.

The rearrangement links TRBV5-1 to TRBJ1-2; a weak D match, TRBD1 (5 bases). The CDR3 is made up of 14 amino acids. Germline V gene lookup returns CDR1 SGHRS and CDR2 YFSETQ. The V end was cut by 4 bases, the J end by 2 bases, with 12 bases between. CDR3 region: CASSPPQGNYGYTF. Written as DNA, the CDR3 is TGCGCCAGCAGCCCACCGCAGGGCAACTATGGCTACACCTTC. Filled out from reference TRBV5-1 and TRBJ1-2, the complete variable domain reads KAGVTQTPRYLIKTRGQQVTLSCSPISGHRSVSWYQQTPGQGLQFLFEYFSETQRNKGNFPGRFSGRQFSNSRSEMNVSTLELGDSALYLCASSPPQGNYGYTFGSGTRLTVV.

To note about this clonotype: Germline and junction disagree at one end, which may indicate a read error. J is TRBJ2-3 and V is TRBV7-6; D remains ambiguous. The CDR3 runs to 11 residues. Germline-derived CDR1 and CDR2 are SGHVS and FNYEAQ. The CDR3 reads CVSSLTDTQYF. The DNA of the CDR3 is TGTGTCAGCAGCTTAACAGATACGCAGTATTTT.

In this sample, this clonotype turned up many times. The chain recombines TRBV27 with TRBJ2-5; 9 nucleotides match TRBD1. The CDR3 runs to 15 residues. The germline V gene encodes CDR1 MNHEY and CDR2 SMNVEV (reference sequence). Losses at the gene ends were 5 bases for V and 5 bases for J; bases not matched to a gene: 9. For the CDR3, the DNA is TGTGCCAGCAGTCCCCAGAACAGGGGGCTTGAGACCCAGTACTTC. Translated: CASSPQNRGLETQYF.

This clonotype appeared a single time. This chain joins TRBV2 and TRBJ1-2; D is unclear. The V and J ends lost 1 base and 4 bases respectively, with 13 bases between them. Germline CDR1 reads SNHLY; CDR2 reads FYNNEI. This CDR3 contains 15 residues. CDR3 region: CASSEGHSGGYGYTF. DNA of the CDR3: TGTGCCAGCAGTGAAGGACACTCAGGAGGCTATGGCTACACCTTC. The variable domain in full, completed from reference TRBV2 and TRBJ1-2, reads EPEVTQTPSHQVTQMGQEVILRCVPISNHLYFYWYRQILGQKVEFLVSFYNNEISEKSEIFDDQFSVERPDGSNFTLKIRSTKLEDSAMYFCASSEGHSGGYGYTFGSGTRLTVV.

This sequence joins TRBV20-1 and TRBJ2-1, with D possibly being TRBD1 (6 bases). V was trimmed by 2 bases and J by 7 bases, leaving 12 bases between them. Germline V lookup: CDR1 DFQATT, CDR2 SNEGSKA (reference sequence). The CDR3 spans 13 residues. The CDR3 coding sequence is TGCAGTGCTAGACAGGGGATTGGTAATGAGCAGTTCTTC. Protein: CSARQGIGNEQFF.

CDR3 protein: CSARASGDYEQYF. DNA for the CDR3: TGCAGTGCTAGGGCCTCTGGGGACTACGAGCAGTACTTC. This chain links TRBV20-1 with TRBJ2-7; D is unclear. From germline, CDR1 is DFQATT and CDR2 SNEGSKA (reference sequence). This CDR3 comprises 13 residues. V lost 3 bases, J lost 3 bases, and 12 bases lay in between.